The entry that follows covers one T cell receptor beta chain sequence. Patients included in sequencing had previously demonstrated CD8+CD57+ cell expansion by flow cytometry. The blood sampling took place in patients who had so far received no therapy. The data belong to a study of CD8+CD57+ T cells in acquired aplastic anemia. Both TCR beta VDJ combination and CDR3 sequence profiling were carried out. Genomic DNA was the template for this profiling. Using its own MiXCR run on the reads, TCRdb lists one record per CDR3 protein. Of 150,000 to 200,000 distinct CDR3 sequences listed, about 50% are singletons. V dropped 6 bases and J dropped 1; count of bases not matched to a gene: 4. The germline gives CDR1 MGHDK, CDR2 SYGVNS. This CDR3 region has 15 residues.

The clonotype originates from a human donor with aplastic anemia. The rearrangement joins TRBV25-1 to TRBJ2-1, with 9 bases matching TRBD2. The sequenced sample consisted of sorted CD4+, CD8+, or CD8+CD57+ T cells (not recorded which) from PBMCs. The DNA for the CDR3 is TGTGCCAGCAGCGTCAGCGGGAGGTCCTACAATGAGCAGTTCTTC. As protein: CASSVSGRSYNEQFF.